This TCR beta chain was profiled in a study of beta chain features in type 1 diabetes. Germline V CDR1 and CDR2: GTSNPN, SVGIG (reference sequence). J lost 0 bases, V lost 1 base, and 2 bases had no gene match. The CDR3 sequence is 14 residues long. In this sample, this clone turned up a few times. Expressed TCRB transcripts were sequenced, since all the RNA that had been isolated was reverse transcribed. Method: immunoSEQ multiplex PCR; TCRdb's copy keeps in-frame clones and lacks some. This repertoire shows about half a million clones, 30% found once; its top ten account for 0.05% to 0.07%. This TCR was recovered from a young man in good health. Sequencing was done on a sample of naive CD4+ T cells from blood. The gene calls are TRBV30 and TRBJ1-2, with TRBD1 matching over 7 bases. Here the CDR3 reads CAWSGDRANYGYTF. The DNA for the CDR3 is TGTGCCTGGAGTGGGGACAGAGCTAACTATGGCTACACCTTC.